The T cell receptor (beta chain) under discussion was sequenced for a study of PD-L1 blockade in urothelial cancer. Study information: Previous chemotherapy exposure amounted to 0 to 3 regimens for patients. Median T cell yield from blood was roughly 150,000.

Sequenced by immunoSEQ multiplex PCR; TCRdb stores in-frame clones only, minus some. The sample lists approximately 24,000 clones; 87% were seen once. This clone showed up just once. The CDR3 loop spans 16 amino acids. Trimming took off 5 bases at V and 1 base at J, with 14 bases between the two ends. Germline V CDR1 and CDR2: SGHAT, FQNNGV. Sequencing used PBMCs, obtained around atezolizumab (anti-PD-L1) treatment. This TCR derives from a man aged 50 to 60 with urothelial cancer. V and J are TRBV11-2 and TRBJ2-2; weak D call: TRBD1 (6 bases). This chain's CDR3 is CASSPRRQVNTGELFF. The DNA for the CDR3 is TGTGCCAGCAGCCCCCGCCGACAGGTGAACACCGGGGAGCTGTTTTTT.